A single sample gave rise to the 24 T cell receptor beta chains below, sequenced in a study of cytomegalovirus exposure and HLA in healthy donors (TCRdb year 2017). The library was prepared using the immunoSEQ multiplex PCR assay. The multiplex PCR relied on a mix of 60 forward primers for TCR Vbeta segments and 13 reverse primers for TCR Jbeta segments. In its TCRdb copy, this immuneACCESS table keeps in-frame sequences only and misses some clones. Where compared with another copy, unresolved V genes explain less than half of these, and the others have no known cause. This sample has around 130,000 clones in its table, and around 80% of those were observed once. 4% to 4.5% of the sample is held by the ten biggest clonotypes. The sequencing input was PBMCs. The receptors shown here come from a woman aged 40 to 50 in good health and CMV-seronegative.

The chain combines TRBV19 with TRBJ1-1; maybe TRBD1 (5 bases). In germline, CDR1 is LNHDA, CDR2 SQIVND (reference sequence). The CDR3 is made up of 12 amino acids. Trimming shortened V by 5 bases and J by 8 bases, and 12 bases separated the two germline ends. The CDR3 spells CASSFRAREAFF. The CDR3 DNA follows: TGTGCCAGTAGTTTCAGGGCGCGAGAAGCTTTCTTT.

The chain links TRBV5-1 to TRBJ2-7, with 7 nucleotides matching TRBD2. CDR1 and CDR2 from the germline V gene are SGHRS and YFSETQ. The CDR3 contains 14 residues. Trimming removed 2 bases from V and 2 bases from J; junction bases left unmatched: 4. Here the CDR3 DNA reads TGCGCCAGCAGCTTACTAGCGTCGGCCTACGAGCAGTACTTC. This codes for CASSLLASAYEQYF.

In DNA, the CDR3 is TGTGCCAGCAGCTTAGCCGAAGGGAGCACTGAAGCTTTCTTT. Protein product: CASSLAEGSTEAFF. The V and J genes are TRBV7-3 and TRBJ1-1; D gene uncertain. Germline values: CDR1 SGHTA, CDR2 FQGTGA. This CDR3 has 14 residues. V shed 2 bases and J shed 4 bases, with 11 bases lying between them. Full variable domain (missing parts from reference TRBV7-3 and TRBJ1-1): GAGVSQTPSNKVTEKGKYVELRCDPISGHTALYWYRQSLGQGPEFLIYFQGTGAADDSGLPNDRFFAVRPEGSVSTLKIQRTERGDSAVYLCASSLAEGSTEAFFGQGTRLTVV.

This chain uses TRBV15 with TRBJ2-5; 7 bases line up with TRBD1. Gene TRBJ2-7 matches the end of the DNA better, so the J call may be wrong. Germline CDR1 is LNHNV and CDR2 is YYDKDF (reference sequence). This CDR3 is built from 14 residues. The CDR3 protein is CATSGRTGSYEQYF. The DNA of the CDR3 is TGTGCCACCAGCGGTAGGACAGGCTCCTACGAGCAGTACTTC.

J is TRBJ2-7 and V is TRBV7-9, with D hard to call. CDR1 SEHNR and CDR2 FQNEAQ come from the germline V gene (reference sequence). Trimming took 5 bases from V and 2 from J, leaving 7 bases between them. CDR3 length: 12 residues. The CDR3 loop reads CASSPSAYEQYF. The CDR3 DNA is TGTGCCAGCAGCCCCAGTGCCTACGAGCAGTACTTC.

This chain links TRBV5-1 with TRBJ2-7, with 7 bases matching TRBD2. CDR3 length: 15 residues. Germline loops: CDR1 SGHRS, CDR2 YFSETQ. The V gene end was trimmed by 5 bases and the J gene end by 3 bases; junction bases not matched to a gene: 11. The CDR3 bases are TGCGCCAGCAGGTCGGATAGGGACTACTTCTACGAGCAGTACTTC. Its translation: CASRSDRDYFYEQYF.

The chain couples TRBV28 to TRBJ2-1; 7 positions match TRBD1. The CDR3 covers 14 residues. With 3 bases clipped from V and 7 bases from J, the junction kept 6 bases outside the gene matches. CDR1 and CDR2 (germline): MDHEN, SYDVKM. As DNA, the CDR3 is TGTGCCAGCAGTTTTCGGGGACAGCAAAATGAGCAGTTCTTC. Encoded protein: CASSFRGQQNEQFF.

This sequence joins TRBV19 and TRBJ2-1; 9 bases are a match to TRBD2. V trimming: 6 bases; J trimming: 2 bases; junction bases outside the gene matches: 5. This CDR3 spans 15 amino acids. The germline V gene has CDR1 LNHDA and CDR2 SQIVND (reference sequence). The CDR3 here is CASRPSGVPYNEQFF. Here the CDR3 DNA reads TGTGCCAGTAGACCTAGCGGGGTCCCCTACAATGAGCAGTTCTTC.

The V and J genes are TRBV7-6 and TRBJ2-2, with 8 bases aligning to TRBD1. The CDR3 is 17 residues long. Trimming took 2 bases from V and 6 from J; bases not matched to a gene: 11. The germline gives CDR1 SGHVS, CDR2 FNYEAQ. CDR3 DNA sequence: TGTGCCAGCAGCTTATCACCGGGACAGGCAGGATCCGGGGAGCTGTTTTTT. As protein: CASSLSPGQAGSGELFF.

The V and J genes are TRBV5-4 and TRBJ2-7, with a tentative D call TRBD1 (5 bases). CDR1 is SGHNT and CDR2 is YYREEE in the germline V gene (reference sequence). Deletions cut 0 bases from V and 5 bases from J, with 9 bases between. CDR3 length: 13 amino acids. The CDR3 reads CASSLDRGNEQYF. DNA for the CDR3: TGTGCCAGCAGCTTGGATAGGGGCAACGAGCAGTACTTC.

CDR3 amino acids: CASSAGLAGVDEQYF. In DNA, the CDR3 is TGTGCCAGCAGCGCAGGACTAGCGGGAGTTGACGAGCAGTACTTC. The gene calls are TRBV7-2 and TRBJ2-7, with 13 bases fitting TRBD2. There are 15 residues in the CDR3. Germline V CDR1 and CDR2: SGHTA, FQGNSA. V trimming: 5 bases; J trimming: 5 bases; junction bases outside the gene matches: 6.

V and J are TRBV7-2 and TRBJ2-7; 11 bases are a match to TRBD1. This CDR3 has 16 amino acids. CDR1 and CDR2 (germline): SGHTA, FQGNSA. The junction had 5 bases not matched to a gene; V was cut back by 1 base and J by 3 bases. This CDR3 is CASSLGDRGVYYEQYF. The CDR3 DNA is TGTGCCAGCAGCTTAGGGGACAGGGGGGTTTACTACGAGCAGTACTTC.

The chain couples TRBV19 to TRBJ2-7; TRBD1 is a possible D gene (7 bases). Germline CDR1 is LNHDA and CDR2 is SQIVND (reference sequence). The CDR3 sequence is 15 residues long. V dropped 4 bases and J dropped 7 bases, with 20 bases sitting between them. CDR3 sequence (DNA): TGTGCCAGTAGTAACGCGGGACAGAGGTTTGAGGAGCAGTACTTC. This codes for CASSNAGQRFEEQYF.

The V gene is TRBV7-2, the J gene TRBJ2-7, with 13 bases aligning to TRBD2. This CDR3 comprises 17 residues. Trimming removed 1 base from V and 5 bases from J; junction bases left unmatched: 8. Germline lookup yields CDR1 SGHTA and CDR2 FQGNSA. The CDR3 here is CASSLGRGLAGPDEQYF. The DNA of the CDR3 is TGTGCCAGCAGCTTAGGCCGGGGACTAGCGGGACCGGACGAGCAGTACTTC.

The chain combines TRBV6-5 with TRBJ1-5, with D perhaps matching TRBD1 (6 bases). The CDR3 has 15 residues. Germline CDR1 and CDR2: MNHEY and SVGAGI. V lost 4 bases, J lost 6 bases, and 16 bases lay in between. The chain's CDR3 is CASSFDRTAGQPQHF. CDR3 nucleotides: TGTGCCAGCAGTTTCGACAGGACCGCTGGTCAGCCCCAGCATTTT.

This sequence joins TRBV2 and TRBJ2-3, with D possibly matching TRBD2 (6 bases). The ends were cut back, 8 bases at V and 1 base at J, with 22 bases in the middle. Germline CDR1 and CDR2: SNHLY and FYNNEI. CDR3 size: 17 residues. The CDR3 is CASGNRGVPLGTDTQYF. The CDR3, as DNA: TGTGCCAGCGGGAACCGCGGGGTCCCTTTAGGCACAGATACGCAGTATTTT.

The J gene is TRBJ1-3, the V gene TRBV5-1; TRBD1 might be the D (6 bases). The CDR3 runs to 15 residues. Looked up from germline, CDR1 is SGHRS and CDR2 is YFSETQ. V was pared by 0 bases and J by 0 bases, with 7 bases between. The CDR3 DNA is TGCGCCAGCAGCTTGGGACAGGCCTCTGGAAACACCATATATTTT. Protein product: CASSLGQASGNTIYF.

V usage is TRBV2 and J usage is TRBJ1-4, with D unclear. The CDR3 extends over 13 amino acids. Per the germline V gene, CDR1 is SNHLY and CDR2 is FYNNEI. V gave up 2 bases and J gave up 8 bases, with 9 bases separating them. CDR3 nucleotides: TGTGCCAGCAGTGAACCCCTGGGCGAAAAACTGTTTTTT. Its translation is CASSEPLGEKLFF.

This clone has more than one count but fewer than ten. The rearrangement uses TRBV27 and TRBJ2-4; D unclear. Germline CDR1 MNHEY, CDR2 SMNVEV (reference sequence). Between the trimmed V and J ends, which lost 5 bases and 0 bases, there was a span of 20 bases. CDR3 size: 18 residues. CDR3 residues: CASSAFLLDPKAKNIQYF. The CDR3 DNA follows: TGTGCCAGCAGTGCATTCCTCCTAGATCCGAAAGCCAAAAACATTCAGTACTTC.

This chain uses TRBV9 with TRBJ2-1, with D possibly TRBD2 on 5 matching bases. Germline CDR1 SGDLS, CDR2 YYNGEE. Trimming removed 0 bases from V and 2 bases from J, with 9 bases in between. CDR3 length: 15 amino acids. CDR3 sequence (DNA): TGTGCCAGCAGCGTAGTGGATAGCGCCTACAATGAGCAGTTCTTC. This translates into CASSVVDSAYNEQFF. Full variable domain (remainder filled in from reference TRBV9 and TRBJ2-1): DSGVTQTPKHLITATGQRVTLRCSPRSGDLSVYWYQQSLDQGLQFLIQYYNGEERAKGNILERFSAQQFPDLHSELNLSSLELGDSALYFCASSVVDSAYNEQFFGPGTRLTVL.

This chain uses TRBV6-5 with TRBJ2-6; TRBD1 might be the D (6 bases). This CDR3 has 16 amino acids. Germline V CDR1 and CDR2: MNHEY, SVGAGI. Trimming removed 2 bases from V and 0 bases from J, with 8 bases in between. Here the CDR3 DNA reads TGTGCCAGCAGTTACAGGACAGCCTCTGGGGCCAACGTCCTGACTTTC. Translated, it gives CASSYRTASGANVLTF.

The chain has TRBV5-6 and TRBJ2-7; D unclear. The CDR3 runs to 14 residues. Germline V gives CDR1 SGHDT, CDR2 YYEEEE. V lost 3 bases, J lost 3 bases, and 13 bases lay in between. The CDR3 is CASSSPTYSYEQYF. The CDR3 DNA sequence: TGTGCCAGCAGCTCCCCTACGTACAGCTACGAGCAGTACTTC.

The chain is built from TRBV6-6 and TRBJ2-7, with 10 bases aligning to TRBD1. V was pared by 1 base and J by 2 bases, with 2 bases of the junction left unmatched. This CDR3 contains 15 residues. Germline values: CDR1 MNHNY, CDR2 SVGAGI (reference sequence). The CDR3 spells CASSYFGQGAYEQYF. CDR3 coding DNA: TGTGCCAGCAGTTACTTCGGACAGGGGGCCTACGAGCAGTACTTC.

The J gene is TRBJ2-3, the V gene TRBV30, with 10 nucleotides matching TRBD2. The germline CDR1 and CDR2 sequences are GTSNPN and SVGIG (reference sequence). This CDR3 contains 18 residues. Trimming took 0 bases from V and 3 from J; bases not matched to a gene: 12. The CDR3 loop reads CAWSVRRVLAGRTDTQYF. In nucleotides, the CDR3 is TGTGCCTGGAGTGTACGCCGTGTACTAGCGGGGAGAACAGATACGCAGTATTTT.